The sequence of this TCR beta chain was determined in a study of CD8 T cells in Susac syndrome (dated by TCRdb to the late 2010s). Context from the whole study: Whether CD8+ T cell activation and differentiation in Susac syndrome was antigen driven was tested using repertoire sequencing. CD8+ T cell repertoire clonality was compared between over 9 healthy donors, roughly 14 Susac syndrome patients and around 15 multiple sclerosis patients.

What the study reported, not specific to this receptor: The number of individuals in the TCR sequencing and HLA analysis was recognized as being relatively small.

Compared with germline, V lacks 3 bases and J lacks 6 bases; bases without a gene match: 11. The CDR3 holds 15 amino acids from the cysteine to the phenylalanine. Of all the DNA, just the CDR3 is kept, 45 bases in frame from base 1. Via the germline V gene, CDR1 is SGHTA and CDR2 FQGNSA. Peripheral blood CD8+ and CD4+ T cells from healthy donors, Susac syndrome patients and multiple sclerosis patients were profiled using high-throughput TCR beta sequencing. Healthy donors were included as age- and sex-matched controls. Bulk CD8+ and CD4+ T cells were purified by magnetic negative isolation, whereas CD8+ TEMRA cells were enriched by FACS. Blood was collected in EDTA tubes and processed within 24 hours, with PBMCs isolated through density gradient centrifugation. PBMCs intended for TCR sequencing were cryopreserved in liquid nitrogen and were subsequently thawed in a 37 degrees C water bath. The sorted or isolated CD4+, CD8+ and CD8+ TEMRA cells had a purity of 90% or higher.

RNA was extracted using the RNeasy kit, and about 0.5 to 1 microgram was reverse transcribed with random hexamers. TCR beta CDR3 regions were amplified with the immunoSEQ multiplex PCR assay covering 54 Vbeta and 13 Jbeta segments. PCR amplification bias was corrected using a synthetic template baseline for primer optimization and computational correction. The authors' analysis ran thus. Reads were assigned to V, D and J genes according to IMGT and analyzed in immunoSEQ Analyzer, with only productive sequences retained. To calculate clonality, Shannon entropy was normalized by log2 of the number of productive unique sequences and then subtracted from one. Public and private clones were assessed among the 100 most prevalent clones of each patient and control. A clone was defined as Susac-specific if it was absent from the healthy and MS cohorts, from roughly 1,000 published viral clones and from other ImmuneACCESS disease sequences. The public reads were run again by TCRdb, first through fastp at Q25 and then through MiXCR, and only productive beta chains were kept. Each entry is one CDR3 protein sequence, shown with its most common DNA and genes. The V and J calls, along with clone size, are taken from TCRdb and not from the paper's own processing. For this sample the table gives 100,000 or so distinct CDR3 sequences, of which less than 95% were detected only once. The ten largest clones take up about 0.11% of the sample.

A remark on this clonotype: Its antigen has not been determined. No base quality values were provided; no much bigger clone lies one nucleotide off.

The sequence came from a human donor in good health. Sample: CD8+ T cells from PBMCs. Rearrangement joined TRBV7-2 to TRBJ2-7; 7 middle bases align to TRBD1. The DNA reads TGTGCCAGCAGCTTGGGACCAAGGCAGGGGGTCGAGCAGTACTTC. Translation gives CASSLGPRQGVEQYF.